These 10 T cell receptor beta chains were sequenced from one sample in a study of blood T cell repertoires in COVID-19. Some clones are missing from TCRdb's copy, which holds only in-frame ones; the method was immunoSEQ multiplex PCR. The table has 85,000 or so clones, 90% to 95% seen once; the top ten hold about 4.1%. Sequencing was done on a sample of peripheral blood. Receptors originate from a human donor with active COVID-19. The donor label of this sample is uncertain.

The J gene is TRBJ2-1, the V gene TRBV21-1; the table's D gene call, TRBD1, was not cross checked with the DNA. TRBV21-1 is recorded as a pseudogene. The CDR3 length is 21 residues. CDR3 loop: CASRIPPRGPKTGADYNEQFF. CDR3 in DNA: TGTGCCAGCAGAATTCCCCCCAGGGGGCCTAAGACGGGGGCCGATTACAATGAGCAGTTCTTC.

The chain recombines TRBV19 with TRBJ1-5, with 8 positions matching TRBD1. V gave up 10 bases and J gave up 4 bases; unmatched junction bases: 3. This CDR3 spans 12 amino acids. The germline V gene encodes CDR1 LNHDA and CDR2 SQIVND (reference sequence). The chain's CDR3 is CATRQGNQPQHF. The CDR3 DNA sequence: TGTGCCACCAGACAGGGGAATCAGCCCCAGCATTTT.

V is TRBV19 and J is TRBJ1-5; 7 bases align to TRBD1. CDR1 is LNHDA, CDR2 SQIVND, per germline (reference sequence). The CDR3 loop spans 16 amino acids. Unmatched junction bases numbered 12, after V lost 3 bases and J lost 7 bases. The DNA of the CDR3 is TGTGCCAGTAGTATTCTTGAGACAGGGTATAAACAGCCCCAGCATTTT. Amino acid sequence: CASSILETGYKQPQHF.

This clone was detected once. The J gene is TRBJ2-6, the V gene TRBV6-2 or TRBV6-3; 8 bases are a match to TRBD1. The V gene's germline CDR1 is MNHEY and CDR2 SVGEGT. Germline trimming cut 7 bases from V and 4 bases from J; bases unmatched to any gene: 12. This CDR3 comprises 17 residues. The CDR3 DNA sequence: TGTGCCAGCAATTATCGGCAGGGGGCGGACGGGGCCAACGTCCTGACTTTC. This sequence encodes CASNYRQGADGANVLTF.

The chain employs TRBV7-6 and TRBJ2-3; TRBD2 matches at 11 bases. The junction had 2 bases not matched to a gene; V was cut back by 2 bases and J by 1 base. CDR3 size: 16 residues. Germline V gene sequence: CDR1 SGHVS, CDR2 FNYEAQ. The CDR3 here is CASSLSSGGGTDTQYF. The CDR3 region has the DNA TGTGCCAGCAGCTTAAGTAGCGGGGGGGGCACAGATACGCAGTATTTT. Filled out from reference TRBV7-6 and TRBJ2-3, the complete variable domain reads GAGVSQSPRYKVTKRGQDVALRCDPISGHVSLYWYRQALGQGPEFLTYFNYEAQQDKSGLPNDRFSAERPEGSISTLTIQRTEQRDSAMYRCASSLSSGGGTDTQYFGPGTRLTVL.

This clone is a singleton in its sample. The CDR3 region is CASSHIGGTYGYTF. CDR3 DNA: TGCGCCAGCAGCCACATCGGGGGGACTTATGGCTACACCTTC. The rearrangement joins TRBV4-3 to TRBJ1-2, with D maybe TRBD1 (5 bases). The CDR3 runs 14 residues. The V end was cut by 3 bases, the J end by 5 bases, with 13 bases between. Germline CDR1 and CDR2: LGHNA and YSLEER.

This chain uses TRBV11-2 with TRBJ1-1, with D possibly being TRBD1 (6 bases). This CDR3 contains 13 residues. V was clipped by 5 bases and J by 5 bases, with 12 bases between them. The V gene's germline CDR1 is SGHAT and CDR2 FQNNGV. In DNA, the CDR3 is TGTGCCAGCAGCCAACTGACAGGAACTGAAGCTTTCTTT. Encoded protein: CASSQLTGTEAFF.

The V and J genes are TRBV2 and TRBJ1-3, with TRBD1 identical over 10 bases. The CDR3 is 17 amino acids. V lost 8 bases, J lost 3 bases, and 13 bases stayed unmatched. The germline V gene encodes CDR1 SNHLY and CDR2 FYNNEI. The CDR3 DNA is TGTGCCAGCCGATACCGGGACAGGGGATCGGGTGGAAACACCATATATTTT. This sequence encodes CASRYRDRGSGGNTIYF.

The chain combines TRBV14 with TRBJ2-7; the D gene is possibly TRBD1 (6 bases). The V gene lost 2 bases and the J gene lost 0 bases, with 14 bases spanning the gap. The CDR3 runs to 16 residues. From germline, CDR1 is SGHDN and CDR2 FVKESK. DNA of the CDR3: TGTGCCAGCAGCCAAACAACAGGGCACCCCTCCTACGAGCAGTACTTC. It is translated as CASSQTTGHPSYEQYF.

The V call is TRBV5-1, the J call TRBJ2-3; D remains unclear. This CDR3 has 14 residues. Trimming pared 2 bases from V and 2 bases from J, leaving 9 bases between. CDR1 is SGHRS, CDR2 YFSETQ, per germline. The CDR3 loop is CASSFFGPTDTQYF. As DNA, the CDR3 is TGCGCCAGCAGCTTTTTTGGCCCCACAGATACGCAGTATTTT.